The entry below describes one T cell receptor (beta chain). The antigen is undetermined. Each CDR3 protein is one row after TCRdb ran MiXCR on the RT-PCR reads. The sample lists 290,000 or so distinct CDR3 sequences; 20% to 25% were seen once. Germline-derived CDR1 and CDR2 are DFQATT and SNEGSKA (reference sequence). V lost 3 bases and J lost 6, with 5 bases in between. This CDR3 has 10 amino acids. The data are from a study of response to subunit inactivated influenza vaccine. Overall study findings and caveats: Only a handful of new T cells, the authors suggested, are recruited with each seasonal influenza vaccination.

The TCR comes from a man between 50 and 69 years old who received an inactivated influenza vaccine. Source: PBMCs from blood, taken less than 22 months after vaccination. The chain uses TRBV20-1 and TRBJ2-5, with no clear D. CDR3 sequence: CSASRQTQYF. The CDR3, as DNA: TGCAGTGCTAGTAGGCAGACCCAGTACTTC.